The clone carrying this T cell receptor beta chain has a single count. CDR1 and CDR2 from the germline V gene are SGHNT and YYREEE (reference sequence). The CDR3 loop spans 15 amino acids. The J segment lost 1 base and the V segment lost 0 bases, leaving 3 bases of the junction unmatched. The data were obtained in a study of blood T cell repertoires in COVID-19. TCRdb's copy holds only in-frame clones and misses some; the assay was immunoSEQ multiplex PCR. The repertoire includes some 200,000 clones, 94% of them detected once, and 0.76% sits in the top ten. The V and J genes are TRBV5-4 and TRBJ1-2; TRBD1 matches 7 bases. This clonotype originated in a man aged 30-40 years with COVID-19, enrolled during active disease. What was sequenced was peripheral blood. This CDR3 is CASSLARQGNYGYTF. CDR3 coding DNA: TGTGCCAGCAGCTTGGCCCGACAGGGTAACTATGGCTACACCTTC. Based on the CDR3 plus reference TRBV5-4 and TRBJ1-2, the full variable domain is ETGVTQSPTHLIKTRGQQVTLRCSSQSGHNTVSWYQQALGQGPQFIFQYYREEENGRGNFPPRFSGLQFPNYSSELNVNALELDDSALYLCASSLARQGNYGYTFGSGTRLTVV.